This T cell receptor (beta chain) was sequenced in a study of cytomegalovirus exposure and HLA in healthy donors. Overall study findings and caveats: CMV serostatus was the sole immune exposure information available. Among TCR beta chains of equal frequency, HLA-associated ones were more clonally expanded in a later analysis. Reports credit the classifier with highly specific, highly sensitive diagnosis of cytomegalovirus status. Reportedly, a later analysis found an Asian-associated ancestry cluster had fewer N-insertions than the approximately 700-donor mean.

This clone has a handful of counts. No antigen is known for it. The study ran its PCR with 60 Vbeta and 13 Jbeta primers. The repertoire was sequenced with immunoSEQ multiplex PCR; TCRdb's copy has only in-frame clones and lacks some. The table has a few hundred thousand clones, 77% seen once. This CDR3 is 15 amino acids long. Looked up from germline, CDR1 is LNHNV and CDR2 is YYDKDF (reference sequence). Trimming stripped 3 bases from V and 2 bases from J, with 14 bases between. Sequenced sample: PBMCs. The sequence came from a woman aged 55-75 years in good health and CMV-seropositive. V usage is TRBV15 and J usage is TRBJ2-7; D uncertain. Here the CDR3 reads CATSRGTTSTYEQYF. The CDR3 coding sequence is TGTGCCACCAGCAGGGGTACTACTTCCACCTACGAGCAGTACTTC.